The rows below give T cell receptor beta chains drawn from one sample of a study of cytomegalovirus exposure and HLA in healthy donors. Sequenced by immunoSEQ multiplex PCR; TCRdb stores in-frame clones only, minus some. The sample data list more than 95,000 clones. Specimen: PBMCs. These receptors were taken from a man aged 25 to 40 in good health and CMV-seronegative. Both conserved end residues are part of each CDR3. The D gene is left open where the match is weak.

TRBD1 | TRBJ2-7 | TRBV19 | TGTGCCAGTAGAGGGACAGGGACCTACGAGCAGTACTTC | CASRGTGTYEQYF
. | TRBJ2-7 | TRBV7-9 | TGTGCCAGCAGCCCGGGCTACGAGCAGTACTTC | CASSPGYEQYF
. | TRBJ2-7 | TRBV18 | TGTGCCAGCTCACCGGGCCGAACCTACGAGCAGTACTTC | CASSPGRTYEQYF
. | TRBJ2-5 | TRBV27 | TGTGCCAGCAGTTTCGGGCAGGGTGAGACCCAGTACTTC | CASSFGQGETQYF
. | TRBJ1-5 | TRBV10-3 | TGTGCCATCAGTGGTCGCAGGGGAAAGGATCAGCCCCAGCATTTT | CAISGRRGKDQPQHF
. | TRBJ1-4 | TRBV6-7 | TGTGCCAGCAGTTACAACCCTCGTCAGGTTTTT | CASSYNPRQVF
. | TRBJ1-2 | TRBV6-1 | TGTGCCAGCAGTGAAACAATCAACCCCAACTATGGCTACACCTTC | CASSETINPNYGYTF
TRBD1 | TRBJ2-3 | TRBV7-8 | TGTGCCAGCAGCCTAAGACAGGGTGGAACAGATACGCAGTATTTT | CASSLRQGGTDTQYF
. | TRBJ2-7 | TRBV6-5 | TGTGCCAGCAGGACGGCCAGGGGGAGGAACGAGCAGTACTTC | CASRTARGRNEQYF
. | TRBJ2-1 | TRBV7-3 | TGTGCCAGCAGCTTAAGCCTAGGAGGGGATGAGCAGTTCTTC | CASSLSLGGDEQFF
. | TRBJ2-7 | TRBV4-2 | TGTGCCAGCAGCCAAACAGGACCTCGAGTCTACGAGCAGTACTTC | CASSQTGPRVYEQYF
TRBD2 | TRBJ2-2 | TRBV13 | TGTGCCAGCAGCTTTGCGGGAGCTTTTAGCGGGGAGCTGTTTTTT | CASSFAGAFSGELFF
. | TRBJ1-2 | TRBV19 | TGTGCCAGTAGTCGAACGGGAGCCCAATGGGGAGGCTACACCTTC | CASSRTGAQWGGYTF
. | TRBJ1-1 | TRBV27 | TGTGCCAGCAGTTTAGGGGGGGGGAACACTGAAGCTTTCTTT | CASSLGGGNTEAFF
TRBD2 | TRBJ2-2 | TRBV7-9 | TGTGCCAGCACGGAGCGGGAGAAGTCCGGGGAGCTGTTTTTT | CASTEREKSGELFF
TRBD1 | TRBJ1-2 | TRBV6-5 | TGTGCCAGCAGACAGGGGGGATTCTATGGCTACACCTTC | CASRQGGFYGYTF
TRBD1 | TRBJ1-4 | TRBV5-4 | TGTGCCAGCAGCTTCCGACAGGGTCAGGATGAAAAACTGTTTTTT | CASSFRQGQDEKLFF
. | TRBJ1-5 | TRBV27 | TGTGCCAGCAGTTTATCGATTCCCCAGGCCAATCAGCCCCAGCATTTT | CASSLSIPQANQPQHF
. | TRBJ2-7 | TRBV5-4 | TGTGCCAGCAATGACGGAACTAGCTCCTACGAGCAGTACTTC | CASNDGTSSYEQYF
TRBD2 | TRBJ2-3 | TRBV5-4 | TGTGCCAGCAGCTCAGGACTAGCGGAAGGAAGAGATACGCAGTATTTT | CASSSGLAEGRDTQYF
TRBD2 | TRBJ2-3 | TRBV29-1 | TGCAGCGTACACACTACTAGCGAGAGCACAGATACGCAGTATTTT | CSVHTTSESTDTQYF
TRBD1 | TRBJ2-3 | TRBV27 | TGTGCCAGCAGACGGGACAGGGACACAGATACGCAGTATTTT | CASRRDRDTDTQYF
TRBD1 | TRBJ1-5 | TRBV19 | TGTGCCAGTAGTATAGGGGACACAGGGGAGCGGCATTTT | CASSIGDTGERHF
. | TRBJ2-7 | TRBV5-1 | TGCGCCAGCAGGACAGGTGTCTCCTACGAGCAGTACTTC | CASRTGVSYEQYF
. | TRBJ2-7 | TRBV4-2 | TGTGCCAGCAGCCAAGGCGGTTCCTACGAGCAGTACTTC | CASSQGGSYEQYF
. | TRBJ1-4 | TRBV6-5 | TGTGCCAGCAGTTTCGGAGGGGCAACTAATGAAAAACTGTTTTTT | CASSFGGATNEKLFF
TRBD2 | TRBJ2-3 | TRBV29-1 | TGCAGCGTTGAACTAGCGGGAGGGGGGGATACGCAGTATTTT | CSVELAGGGDTQYF
. | TRBJ2-7 | TRBV2 | TGTGCCAGCTCGGTCGTCCACTACGAGCAGTACTTC | CASSVVHYEQYF
TRBD2 | TRBJ2-5 | TRBV5-6 | TGTGCCAGCAGCCAAACCCGGGGGCGGGAGGGGCTTAAAGAGACCCAGTACTTC | CASSQTRGREGLKETQYF
. | TRBJ2-5 | TRBV5-1 | TGCGCCAGCAGCTTGAGTGGCGAGACCCAGTACTTC | CASSLSGETQYF
TRBD1 | TRBJ1-5 | TRBV7-2 | TGTGCCAGCAGCTTGAGACAGGGGACTCAGCCCCAGCATTTT | CASSLRQGTQPQHF
TRBD1 | TRBJ1-4 | TRBV28 | TGTGCCAGCAGTGATCTCCAGGGGGGAGAAAAACTGTTTTTT | CASSDLQGGEKLFF
TRBD2 | TRBJ2-7 | TRBV9 | TGTGCCAGCAGCCCTCGGGAGGGATTTTACGAGCAGTACTTC | CASSPREGFYEQYF
. | TRBJ2-7 | TRBV15 | TGTGCCACCAGCATCCCCTCCCCCCTTGGTAGAGGGTACGAGCAGTACTTC | CATSIPSPLGRGYEQYF
TRBD1 | TRBJ2-1 | TRBV28 | TGTGCCAGCAGCCTCTCGGGACAGGAAAATGAGCAGTTCTTC | CASSLSGQENEQFF
TRBD1 | TRBJ2-2 | TRBV10-3 | TGTGCCACCCAGGGACAGGGAAAGGACGGGGAGCTGTTTTTT | CATQGQGKDGELFF